The 20 T cell receptor beta chains below were found in one sample sequenced in a study of blood T cell repertoires in COVID-19. Generated by immunoSEQ multiplex PCR, the TCRdb table keeps only in-frame clones and is missing some. This sample yields about 410,000 clones, of which roughly 90% are seen a single time; 1.5% to 1.8% belongs to the top ten. Sequenced sample: peripheral blood. The receptors were gathered from a middle-aged woman with COVID-19, enrolled during active disease.

The chain recombines TRBV19 with TRBJ2-1; D may be TRBD1 (6 bases). Trimming shortened V by 4 bases and J by 0 bases, and 16 bases separated the two germline ends. CDR3 length: 17 residues. In germline, CDR1 is LNHDA, CDR2 SQIVND (reference sequence). Written as DNA, the CDR3 is TGTGCCAGTAGTAAGATCCCAACAGGGTTCTCCTACAATGAGCAGTTCTTC. Protein product: CASSKIPTGFSYNEQFF.

The genes are TRBV6-1 and TRBJ2-1; the D gene is possibly TRBD2 (7 bases). The CDR3 sequence is 18 residues long. Trimming removed 1 base at V and 3 bases at J, with 19 bases between. The V gene's germline CDR1 is MNHNS and CDR2 SASEGT. DNA of the CDR3: TGTGCCAGCAGTGAAGGGGGGCTGGGGAGGGCTATCTACAATGAGCAGTTCTTC. Protein: CASSEGGLGRAIYNEQFF.

On this clone itself: This same CDR3 is encoded by further DNA sequences in the sample. V and J are TRBV28 and TRBJ1-3; D unresolved. The length of the CDR3 is 14 residues. The ends were cut back, 1 base at V and 3 bases at J, with 7 bases in the middle. The germline V gene has CDR1 MDHEN and CDR2 SYDVKM. CDR3 in amino acids: CASSLSGSGNTIYF. The CDR3 DNA sequence: TGTGCCAGCAGTTTATCGGGGAGTGGAAACACCATATATTTT.

V gene TRBV29-1 combines with J gene TRBJ2-3; D gene ambiguous. This CDR3 is 11 amino acids long. Trimming shortened V by 3 bases and J by 6 bases, and 7 bases separated the two germline ends. Germline V lookup: CDR1 SQVTM, CDR2 ANQGSEA. The chain's CDR3 is CSVDPRDTQYF. The CDR3 nucleotides read TGCAGCGTTGACCCGCGGGATACGCAGTATTTT.

CDR3 sequence: CAWSAGTANEKLFF. As DNA, the CDR3 is TGTGCCTGGAGTGCCGGGACAGCTAATGAAAAACTGTTTTTT. The chain recombines TRBV30 with TRBJ1-4, with 7 bases fitting TRBD1. With V trimmed by 1 base and J by 3 bases, 2 bases remained unmatched. This CDR3 region has 14 residues. The V gene's germline CDR1 is GTSNPN and CDR2 SVGIG (reference sequence).

The genes are TRBV7-6 and TRBJ2-7; TRBD1 is a possible D gene (7 bases). V lost 2 bases and J lost 3, with 14 bases in between. The CDR3 runs to 15 residues. CDR1 and CDR2 from the germline V gene are SGHVS and FNYEAQ. The CDR3 nucleotides read TGTGCCAGCAGCTTAAGGAGGGGGCTTGGCTACGAGCAGTACTTC. Amino acid sequence: CASSLRRGLGYEQYF.

This chain connects TRBV27 to TRBJ1-2; the D gene is possibly TRBD1 (5 bases). The V gene lost 6 bases and the J gene lost 7 bases, with 21 bases spanning the gap. CDR1 and CDR2 from the germline V gene are MNHEY and SMNVEV (reference sequence). The CDR3 sequence is 15 residues long. In DNA, the CDR3 is TGTGCCAGCAGACCCTTTGGGGCAGGGAATACTGGCTACACCTTC. Its translation is CASRPFGAGNTGYTF.

The chain carries TRBV5-5 and TRBJ1-1; the D gene is possibly TRBD1 (6 bases). Germline CDR1 and CDR2: SGHKS and YYEKEE (reference sequence). Trimming stripped 1 base from V and 1 base from J, with 11 bases between. The CDR3 has 15 amino acids. In nucleotides, the CDR3 is TGTGCCAGCAGCTTGTACTCGGGACAGAACACTGAAGCTTTCTTT. Protein product: CASSLYSGQNTEAFF.

The genes are TRBV30 and TRBJ2-2; TRBD1 is a possible D gene (6 bases). Germline V CDR1 and CDR2: GTSNPN, SVGIG (reference sequence). V gave up 3 bases and J gave up 7 bases, with 9 bases separating them. The CDR3 length is 12 residues. Here the CDR3 DNA reads TGTGCCTGGAGCCAAGGGGGCGGGGAGCTGTTTTTT. Translated: CAWSQGGGELFF.

The gene calls are TRBV10-2 and TRBJ2-5; D not resolved. The CDR3 is 14 residues long. Germline loops: CDR1 WSHSY, CDR2 SAAADI. V was shortened by 0 bases and J by 5 bases, with 10 bases between the two germline ends. The CDR3 loop is CASSESIRGETQYF. The DNA of the CDR3 is TGCGCCAGCAGTGAGTCGATTCGCGGTGAGACCCAGTACTTC.

The chain carries TRBV14 and TRBJ2-2; the D is unclear. Germline lookup yields CDR1 SGHDN and CDR2 FVKESK. CDR3 length: 18 residues. Trimming removed 3 bases at V and 1 base at J, with 18 bases between. In nucleotides, the CDR3 is TGTGCCAGCAGCCACCACCTTCCCGGGTGGATGAACACCGGGGAGCTGTTTTTT. It translates to CASSHHLPGWMNTGELFF.

This chain joins TRBV2 and TRBJ1-2; 10 positions agree with TRBD1. The V gene end was trimmed by 5 bases and the J gene end by 8 bases; junction bases not matched to a gene: 11. The CDR3 consists of 15 residues. Germline CDR1 reads SNHLY; CDR2 reads FYNNEI. The CDR3 protein is CASSRAGDRGPGYTF. CDR3 in DNA: TGTGCCAGCAGTCGCGCGGGGGACAGGGGTCCGGGCTACACCTTC.

V gene TRBV2 combines with J gene TRBJ2-3, with 8 bases fitting TRBD1. Per germline, CDR1 SNHLY and CDR2 FYNNEI. The CDR3 totals 14 residues. Trimming at V came to 10 bases and at J to 0 bases, leaving 6 bases not matched to a gene. CDR3 sequence (DNA): TGTGCCACATCCAGGGGGCGCAGCACAGATACGCAGTATTTT. Its protein is CATSRGRSTDTQYF.

This chain links TRBV7-9 with TRBJ1-1, with D possibly TRBD1 on 5 matching bases. The CDR3 is made up of 15 amino acids. Germline CDR1 and CDR2: SEHNR and FQNEAQ (reference sequence). V lost 1 base, J lost 4 bases, and 13 bases lay in between. The CDR3 DNA reads as TGTGCCAGCAGCTTAGGAGCACTCAGGGTCACTGAAGCTTTCTTT. This sequence encodes CASSLGALRVTEAFF.

The gene calls are TRBV12-5 and TRBJ1-2; D not resolved. The CDR3 is made up of 12 amino acids. CDR1 LGHNT and CDR2 FRNRAP come from the germline V gene. V was cut by 5 bases and J by 8 bases, with 12 bases left in between. The CDR3 region is CASGPSRVGYTF. The CDR3, as DNA: TGTGCTAGTGGTCCATCGCGGGTCGGCTACACCTTC.

The chain joins TRBV28 to TRBJ2-7; possibly TRBD2 for D (8 bases). The CDR3 covers 17 residues. Trimming cost V 5 bases and J 0 bases, with 20 bases left between them. The V gene's germline CDR1 is MDHEN and CDR2 SYDVKM. The chain's CDR3 is CASSPRTSRQGSYEQYF. In nucleotides, the CDR3 is TGTGCCAGCAGTCCACGGACTAGCAGACAGGGCTCCTACGAGCAGTACTTC.

The chain combines TRBV5-1 with TRBJ2-1, with a weak D call TRBD2 (6 bases). The CDR3 runs to 14 residues. In germline, CDR1 is SGHRS, CDR2 YFSETQ. The ends were cut back, 4 bases at V and 6 bases at J, with 14 bases in the middle. The CDR3 region is CASSREPPANEQFF. The CDR3 nucleotides read TGCGCCAGCAGCCGGGAGCCTCCTGCCAATGAGCAGTTCTTC.

The chain couples TRBV9 to TRBJ2-5, with TRBD2 as a possible D gene (5 bases). This CDR3 has 13 residues. CDR1 is SGDLS and CDR2 is YYNGEE in the germline V gene. Deletions cut 4 bases from V and 6 bases from J, with 13 bases between. The CDR3, as DNA: TGTGCCAGCAGCCCCCGGGAATCGAAGACCCAGTACTTC. Amino acid sequence: CASSPRESKTQYF.

The chain is built from TRBV6-4 and TRBJ1-2; weak D call: TRBD1 (5 bases). The CDR3 has 14 residues. The V end was cut by 4 bases, the J end by 6 bases, with 15 bases between. Germline V CDR1 and CDR2: MRHNA, SNTAGT. CDR3 sequence (DNA): TGTGCCAGCAGTGTCCCCCGGGGGTCCCATGGCTACACCTTC. Protein: CASSVPRGSHGYTF.

The chain recombines TRBV27 with TRBJ2-7; TRBD1 matches 10 bases. CDR1 is MNHEY and CDR2 is SMNVEV in the germline V gene (reference sequence). V lost 5 bases and J lost 6; bases outside the gene matches: 7. The CDR3 length is 14 residues. Here the CDR3 reads CASSPIGTGVEQYF. CDR3 DNA sequence: TGTGCCAGCAGTCCCATAGGGACAGGGGTCGAGCAGTACTTC.